This T cell receptor (beta chain) was sequenced in a study of cytomegalovirus exposure and HLA in healthy donors. Overall study: Some 87 million unique TCRs from HLA-typed donors were held in an early release of data. Study-wide points: Associated with HLA alleles at 0.05 false discovery rate in a later analysis were over 15,000 TCR beta sequences. The authors later found HLA-associated TCR beta chains more clonally expanded than equally common others. A previous analysis found most TCR beta V segments productive roughly 90% or roughly 30% of the time.

Researchers ran the PCR with 60 Vbeta and 13 Jbeta primers. Sequencing used immunoSEQ multiplex PCR; TCRdb keeps in-frame clones, though not all of them. The data contain approximately 160,000 clones, 55% to 70% of them singletons. V lost 0 bases, J lost 5 bases, and 11 bases lay in between. The CDR3 totals 14 residues. Germline CDR1 LGHNA, CDR2 YNFKEQ. In its sample, this clone was seen a few times. Its antigen is currently unknown. Source material: PBMCs. The chain carries TRBV4-2 and TRBJ2-7; D perhaps matches TRBD2 (5 bases). The sequence was obtained from a woman aged 30 to 39 in good health and CMV-seropositive. The CDR3 DNA sequence: TGTGCCAGCAGCCAAGATCACTTGGGAGACGAGCAGTACTTC. Its protein is CASSQDHLGDEQYF.